Each of the 10 T cell receptor beta chains below was sequenced from the same sample in a study of T cell responses to AZD1222 COVID-19 vaccine. Here immunoSEQ multiplex PCR was the method, and the copy in TCRdb shows in-frame clones only, minus some. This repertoire shows 150,000 to 200,000 clones, 88% found once; its top ten account for approximately 10%. The specimen comprised peripheral blood, sampled 28 days after the second AZD1222 dose. The receptors originated from an adult who received the AZD1222 COVID-19 vaccine.

Here the CDR3 DNA reads TGTGCCAGCAGTTACTCGACGAGCGGCTCCTACAATGAGCAGTTCTTC. This codes for CASSYSTSGSYNEQFF. The chain couples TRBV6-6 to TRBJ2-1; the D gene is possibly TRBD2 (5 bases). V lost 0 bases, J lost 0 bases, and 9 bases lay in between. Germline values: CDR1 MNHNY, CDR2 SVGAGI (reference sequence). The CDR3 loop spans 16 amino acids.

The chain recombines TRBV7-3 with TRBJ1-2, with TRBD1 identical over 7 bases. Trimming took 2 bases from V and 3 from J; bases not matched to a gene: 3. Germline CDR1 and CDR2: SGHTA and FQGTGA. The CDR3 length is 14 residues. CDR3 loop: CASSLGQEHYGYTF. The CDR3 DNA sequence: TGTGCCAGCAGCTTAGGACAGGAACACTATGGCTACACCTTC.

V is TRBV5-1 and J is TRBJ2-1, with 8 bases matching TRBD2. CDR1 is SGHRS and CDR2 is YFSETQ in the germline V gene. This CDR3 has 15 residues. V dropped 0 bases and J dropped 8; count of bases not matched to a gene: 7. CDR3 amino acids: CASSLDGGVTDEQFF. The CDR3 DNA reads TGCGCCAGCAGCTTGGACGGGGGGGTGACGGATGAGCAGTTCTTC.

V usage is TRBV19 and J usage is TRBJ1-1; the D is unclear. Trimming took off 2 bases at V and 2 bases at J, with 9 bases between the two ends. The CDR3 is 14 amino acids. CDR1 is LNHDA, CDR2 SQIVND, per germline (reference sequence). The CDR3 coding sequence is TGTGCCAGTAGTATAAGTGGACTCAACACTGAAGCTTTCTTT. Translated: CASSISGLNTEAFF.

The chain combines TRBV5-1 with TRBJ2-3; 8 positions match TRBD1. CDR3 size: 16 residues. With V trimmed by 0 bases and J by 4 bases, 7 bases remained unmatched. Germline lookup yields CDR1 SGHRS and CDR2 YFSETQ. The CDR3 DNA follows: TGCGCCAGCAGCTTGGGTAATGGACAGGGAGCAGATACGCAGTATTTT. It encodes CASSLGNGQGADTQYF.

Regarding this clone: Likely a read error: the CDR3 ends without its conserved phenylalanine or tryptophan. It is unclear where the CDR3 begins or ends on the DNA, so no DNA is shown, and the CDR3 is as TCRdb lists it. The chain recombines TRBV3-1 (or the pseudogene TRBV3-2) with TRBJ2-7; TRBD2 was called by the table and not checked on the DNA. CDR1 LGHDT and CDR2 YNNKEL come from the germline V gene (reference sequence). The CDR3 spans 11 residues, counting both ends. The chain's CDR3 is CASSQDAGPVL.

This clone was detected once. The rearrangement links TRBV7-2 to TRBJ2-7, with a possible D match to TRBD1 (6 bases). From germline, CDR1 is SGHTA and CDR2 FQGNSA. This CDR3 comprises 17 residues. V was cut by 0 bases and J by 3 bases, with 18 bases left in between. The CDR3 region is CASSLAHSGQWGYEQYF. For the CDR3, the DNA is TGTGCCAGCAGCTTAGCGCATTCAGGACAGTGGGGCTACGAGCAGTACTTC.

The rearrangement uses TRBV21-1 and TRBJ2-1; the table's D call, TRBD2, has no DNA check behind it. TRBV21-1 constitutes a pseudogene. This CDR3 comprises 16 residues. The CDR3, as DNA: TGTGCCAGCAGCAGGCTAGCGGGGGGCTTCTACAATGAGCAGTTCTTC. Encoded protein: CASSRLAGGFYNEQFF.

The chain couples TRBV4-3 to TRBJ2-3; D is possibly TRBD1 (6 bases). With 2 bases removed from V and 5 bases from J, the gap between germline ends came to 14 bases. CDR1 is LGHNA and CDR2 is YSLEER in the germline V gene. The CDR3 has 15 residues. The CDR3 nucleotides read TGCGCCAGCAGCCAAAACTACAGGGCGGGAGATACGCAGTATTTT. Translating it yields CASSQNYRAGDTQYF.

This clone was observed a single time. The chain employs TRBV7-8 and TRBJ2-7, with 11 bases aligning to TRBD1. The CDR3 extends over 16 amino acids. Looked up from germline, CDR1 is SGHVS and CDR2 is FQNEAQ. J gave up 7 bases and V 4 bases, and 12 bases lay outside the gene matches. CDR3 sequence (DNA): TGTGCCAGCAGCTCCCAACCGGGACAGGGGGTCGGGGAGCAGTACTTC. Encoded protein: CASSSQPGQGVGEQYF.